Shown below are 12 T cell receptor beta chains from a single sample sequenced in a study of post-analysis software for immune sequencing data. Their recognized antigens are unknown. Unique-molecular-identifier-tagged TCR beta cDNA libraries were used. TCRdb passed the PCR reads through MiXCR, listing each CDR3 protein once. Among 450,000 or so distinct CDR3 sequences listed, roughly 45% were seen once. Overall study results and limits: Relative to controls, patients had several TRBV segments at higher frequency, with TRBV5-6, TRBV5-1 and TRBV20-1 among these.

The sequencing sample was made of blood. These receptor sequences come from a girl between 10 and 17 years old with multiple sclerosis.

The chain couples TRBV12-3 or TRBV12-4 to TRBJ2-7; a weak D match, TRBD2 (6 bases). With the DNA end fitting TRBJ2-5 better, the J assignment may be wrong. The CDR3 covers 16 residues. In DNA, the CDR3 is TGTGCCAGCACCCTTACGGGACTGCTATTAGAAGAGACCCAGTACTTC. It codes for CASTLTGLLLEETQYF.

V and J are TRBV19 and TRBJ2-6; no clear D. The CDR3 runs to 14 residues. Germline-derived CDR1 and CDR2 are LNHDA and SQIVND (reference sequence). Trimming cost V 4 bases and J 1 base, with 5 bases left between them. The CDR3 nucleotides read TGTGCCAGTAGTACAAAATCTGGGGCCAACGTCCTGACTTTC. This gives the protein CASSTKSGANVLTF.

This clonotype has a count of ten or more. V and J are TRBV4-3 and TRBJ2-1; 11 bases agree with TRBD2. The CDR3 extends over 17 amino acids. Unmatched junction bases numbered 7, after V lost 0 bases and J lost 6 bases. Germline loops: CDR1 LGHNA, CDR2 YSLEER. CDR3 protein: CASSQDRLAGYSNEQFF. DNA for the CDR3: TGCGCCAGCAGCCAAGATCGACTAGCGGGATACTCCAATGAGCAGTTCTTC.

V gene TRBV7-9 combines with J gene TRBJ2-1; no clear D gene. Germline-derived CDR1 and CDR2 are SEHNR and FQNEAQ (reference sequence). V was cut by 6 bases and J by 6 bases, with 12 bases left in between. CDR3 length: 13 residues. The CDR3 sequence: CASRCIACNEQFF. The DNA for the CDR3 is TGTGCCAGCAGATGTATAGCTTGCAATGAGCAGTTCTTC.

This clonotype was detected a few times. This CDR3 reads CASSYALAGEGYNEQFF. CDR3 nucleotides: TGTGCCAGCAGTTACGCCCTAGCGGGAGAGGGGTACAATGAGCAGTTCTTC. The J gene is TRBJ2-1, the V gene TRBV6-5; TRBD2 matches 10 bases. The CDR3 spans 17 residues. Per the germline V gene, CDR1 is MNHEY and CDR2 is SVGAGI. V shed 2 bases, J shed 4 bases, and the junction held 8 bases outside the gene matches.

This clonotype was picked up a small number of times. The chain carries TRBV4-3 and TRBJ1-2; D remains ambiguous. Trimming pared 1 base from V and 0 bases from J, leaving 6 bases between. The CDR3 loop spans 14 amino acids. Germline V CDR1 and CDR2: LGHNA, YSLEER. This CDR3 reads CASSQVPANYGYTF. The CDR3 coding sequence is TGCGCCAGCAGCCAAGTTCCGGCTAACTATGGCTACACCTTC.

There are a few counts of this clonotype. This sequence joins TRBV6-2 or TRBV6-3 and TRBJ1-2; D is perhaps TRBD1 (5 bases). Per germline, CDR1 MNHEY and CDR2 SVGEGT. The CDR3 sequence is 15 residues long. Between the trimmed V and J ends, which lost 2 bases and 6 bases, there was a span of 16 bases. The CDR3 is CASSYTLGGTNGYTF. CDR3 coding DNA: TGTGCCAGCAGTTACACCCTCGGGGGGACCAATGGCTACACCTTC.

V gene TRBV29-1 combines with J gene TRBJ1-2; perhaps TRBD1 as D (6 bases). Trimming cost V 3 bases and J 1 base, with 9 bases left between them. This CDR3 has 13 amino acids. Germline CDR1 SQVTM, CDR2 ANQGSEA. CDR3 sequence (DNA): TGCAGCGTTGACGAGGACAGTAACTATGGCTACACCTTC. This codes for CSVDEDSNYGYTF. The full variable domain, completed using reference TRBV29-1 and TRBJ1-2, is SAVISQKPSRDICQRGTSLTIQCQVDSQVTMMFWYRQQPGQSLTLIATANQGSEATYESGFVIDKFPISRPNLTFSTLTVSNMSPEDSSIYLCSVDEDSNYGYTFGSGTRLTVV.

This clonotype turned up a few times. The chain joins TRBV28 to TRBJ2-7, with 7 bases fitting TRBD2. The germline V gene encodes CDR1 MDHEN and CDR2 SYDVKM. The CDR3 is made up of 15 amino acids. V was clipped by 4 bases and J by 2 bases; unmatched bases: 8. CDR3 sequence (DNA): TGTGCCAGCAGTTCTCAACTAGCGACAGCCTACGAGCAGTACTTC. It encodes CASSSQLATAYEQYF.

The chain joins TRBV28 to TRBJ1-1, with D unresolved. V lost 5 bases to trimming and J lost 5 bases, with 9 bases between them. Germline-derived CDR1 and CDR2 are MDHEN and SYDVKM. CDR3 size: 12 residues. DNA of the CDR3: TGTGCCAGCAGTCCGCTTATAACTGAAGCTTTCTTT. As protein: CASSPLITEAFF.

CDR3 protein: CASSHLKTSGGQETQYF. The CDR3 bases are TGTGCCAGCAGCCATCTTAAGACTAGCGGGGGGCAAGAGACCCAGTACTTC. The J gene is TRBJ2-5, the V gene TRBV5-5; 13 nucleotides agree with TRBD2. V dropped 4 bases and J dropped 2; count of bases not matched to a gene: 8. Germline assignment: CDR1 SGHKS and CDR2 YYEKEE (reference sequence). The CDR3 totals 17 residues. Looking up the rest from reference TRBV5-5 and TRBJ2-5 gives the full variable domain: DAGVTQSPTHLIKTRGQQVTLRCSPISGHKSVSWYQQVLGQGPQFIFQYYEKEERGRGNFPDRFSARQFPNYSSELNVNALLLGDSALYLCASSHLKTSGGQETQYFGPGTRLLVL.

The V gene is TRBV27, the J gene TRBJ1-1; D possibly corresponds to TRBD1 (6 bases). The V end was cut by 1 base, the J end by 1 base, with 7 bases between. This CDR3 region has 14 residues. The germline V gene has CDR1 MNHEY and CDR2 SMNVEV (reference sequence). CDR3 coding DNA: TGTGCCAGCAGTTTATACAGGGCGAACACTGAAGCTTTCTTT. Amino acids: CASSLYRANTEAFF.